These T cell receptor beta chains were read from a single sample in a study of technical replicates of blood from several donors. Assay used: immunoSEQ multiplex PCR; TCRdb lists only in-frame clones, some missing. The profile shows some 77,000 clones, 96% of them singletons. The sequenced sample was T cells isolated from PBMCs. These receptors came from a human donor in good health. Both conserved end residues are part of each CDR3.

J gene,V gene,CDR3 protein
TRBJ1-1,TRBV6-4,CASSNQPGSTEAFF
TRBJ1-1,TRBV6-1,CASSEALPRAFF
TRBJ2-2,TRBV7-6,CASSLLAGDPGELFF
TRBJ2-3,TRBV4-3,CASSQVAVGRGTDTQYF
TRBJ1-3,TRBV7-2,CASRLQGSGNTIYF
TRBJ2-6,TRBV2,CASKGLGILSGANVLTF
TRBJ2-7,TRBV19,CASSIVQGQEQYF
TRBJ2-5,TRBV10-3,CAIGTGGETQYF
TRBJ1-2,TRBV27,CASSLSWLYGYTF
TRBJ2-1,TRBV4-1,CASSQVMHRQGYNEQFF
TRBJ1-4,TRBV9,CASSVDEGLNEKLFF
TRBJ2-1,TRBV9,CASSVGAGSYNEQFF
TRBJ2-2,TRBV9,CASSPLAGGPGTGELFF
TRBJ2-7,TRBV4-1,CASSLKDTGTGGYEQYF
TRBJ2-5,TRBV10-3,CAMRGQGAETQYF
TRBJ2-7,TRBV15,CATSRDLEEGSYEQYF
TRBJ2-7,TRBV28,CASRFPGRESYEQYF
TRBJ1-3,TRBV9,CASSSSGGAQNTIYF
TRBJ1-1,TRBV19,CASNPGQGKAEAFF
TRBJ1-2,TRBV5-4,CASSLAGGNYGYTF
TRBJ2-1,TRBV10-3,CAITAVLIAQTREIGNEQFF
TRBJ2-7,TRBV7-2,CASSVSGQLYEQYF
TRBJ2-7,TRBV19,CATSEGYEQYF
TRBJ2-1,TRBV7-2,CASSNRLAGGIADNEQFF
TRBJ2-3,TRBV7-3,CASSLNVNGDGTDTQYF
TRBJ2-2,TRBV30,CAWSVGRVGELFF
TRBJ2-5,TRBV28,CASSSTSGVETQYF
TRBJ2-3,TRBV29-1,CSVERDRDFTDTQYF
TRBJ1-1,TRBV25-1,CASSEQGAAFF
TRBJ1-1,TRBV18,CASSPQGEGEAFF
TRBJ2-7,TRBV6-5,CASSQYLAGYEQYF
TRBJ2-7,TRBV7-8,CASSPHRLAGDEQYF
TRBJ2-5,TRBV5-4,CASSFPGQGTKTQYF
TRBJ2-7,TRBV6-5,CASMGGKNTYEQYF
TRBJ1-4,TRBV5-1,CASSLQGTGNEKLFF
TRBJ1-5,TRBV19,CASSIDLNRGSNQPQHF
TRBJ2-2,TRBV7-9,CASSLAIVLLTGELFF
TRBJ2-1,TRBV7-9,CASSWTSGRANEQFF
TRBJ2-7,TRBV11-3,CASSLLPFVTGFLYF
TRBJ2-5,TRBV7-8,CASSLATWETQYF
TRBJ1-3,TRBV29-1,CSVRANVGNTIYF
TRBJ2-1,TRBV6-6,CASGPEGDNEQFF
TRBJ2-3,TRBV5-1,CASSLAPSGRGTDTQYF
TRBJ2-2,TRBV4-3,CASSQDWFEGGPWTGELFF
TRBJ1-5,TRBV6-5,CASSSVINQPQHF
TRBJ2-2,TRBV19,CASSLGIQGTGELFF